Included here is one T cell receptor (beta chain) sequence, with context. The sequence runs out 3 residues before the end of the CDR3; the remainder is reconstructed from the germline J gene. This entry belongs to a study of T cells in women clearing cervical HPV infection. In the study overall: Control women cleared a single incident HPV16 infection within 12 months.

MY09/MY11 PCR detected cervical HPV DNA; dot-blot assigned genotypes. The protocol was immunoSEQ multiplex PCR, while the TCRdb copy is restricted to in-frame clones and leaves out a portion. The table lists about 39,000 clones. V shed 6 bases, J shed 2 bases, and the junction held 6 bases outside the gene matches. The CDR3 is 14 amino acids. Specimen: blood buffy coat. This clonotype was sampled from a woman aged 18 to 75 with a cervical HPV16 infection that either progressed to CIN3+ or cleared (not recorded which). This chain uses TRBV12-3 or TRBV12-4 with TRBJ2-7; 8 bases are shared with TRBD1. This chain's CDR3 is CASRPGTGTYEQYF. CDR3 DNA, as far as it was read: TGTGCCAGCAGGCCCGGGACAGGTACCTACGAG.